This TCR beta chain derives from a study of graft-versus-host responses after intestinal transplantation. In the study overall: Transplantation in recipients was multivisceral, liver-intestinal, or isolated intestinal. Uniformly, recipients were administered anti-thymocyte globulin induction with subsequent tacrolimus and steroids for three to four years. Overall study results and limits: Allografts from individuals with graft-donor T cell macrochimerism displayed high graft-versus-host to host-versus-graft clonal ratios. GvH clonotypes were identified within recipient marrow, with a subset emerging first in ileum or blood.

Germline CDR1 and CDR2: MDHEN and SYDVKM. The CDR3 has 15 residues. Repertoires were generated with immunoSEQ multiplex PCR, while TCRdb's copy carries only in-frame clones and drops some. The sample includes 30,000 to 40,000 clones, over 85% seen only once; the top ten take roughly 0.8%. In regard to this clone: The target antigen is unknown.

This chain joins TRBV28 and TRBJ2-5; 13 bases line up with TRBD2. With the DNA end fitting TRBJ2-7 better, the J assignment may be wrong. This TCR was recovered from a human patient who received an intestinal transplant, so some T cells may come from the graft donor. The material was PBMCs, obtained 16 days after intestinal transplant. The CDR3: CASSFGTSGIGEQYF. CDR3 sequence (DNA): TGTGCCAGCAGTTTTGGGACTAGCGGGATTGGCGAGCAGTACTTC.